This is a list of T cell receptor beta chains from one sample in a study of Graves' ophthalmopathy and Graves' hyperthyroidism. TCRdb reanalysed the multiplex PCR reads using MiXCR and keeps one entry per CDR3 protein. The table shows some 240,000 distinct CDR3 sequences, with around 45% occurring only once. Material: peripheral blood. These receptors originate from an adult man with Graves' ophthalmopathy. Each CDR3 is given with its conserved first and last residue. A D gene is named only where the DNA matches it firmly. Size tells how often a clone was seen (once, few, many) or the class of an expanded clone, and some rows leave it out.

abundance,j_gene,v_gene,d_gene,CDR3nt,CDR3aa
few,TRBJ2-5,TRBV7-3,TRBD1,TGTGCCAGCAGCTCAGGGGGAACGGGAGAGACCCAGTACTTC,CASSSGGTGETQYF
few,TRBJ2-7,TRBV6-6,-,TGTGCCAGCAGTCTCAGGACCCCGGTGACAAGCGAGCAGTACTTC,CASSLRTPVTSEQYF
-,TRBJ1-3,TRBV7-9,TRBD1,TGTGCCAGCAGTTTTTTTCCCCCCACCGGGACAGACTCTGGAAACACCATATATTTT,CASSFFPPTGTDSGNTIYF
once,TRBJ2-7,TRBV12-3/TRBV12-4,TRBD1,TGTGCTAGTGCCCATCCGGGACAGGGCGGCTACGAGCAGTACTTC,CASAHPGQGGYEQYF
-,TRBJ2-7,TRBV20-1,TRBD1,TGCAGTGCTAGATCTAGGGGGCAGGGCTACGAGCAGTACTTC,CSARSRGQGYEQYF
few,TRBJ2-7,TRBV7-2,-,TGTGCCAGCAGCTTAGGAGGACTTTTCTACGAGCAGTACTTC,CASSLGGLFYEQYF
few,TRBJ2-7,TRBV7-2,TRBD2,TGTGCCAGCAGCCCCGGACTAGCGGGCGGCCTTTACGAGCAGTACTTC,CASSPGLAGGLYEQYF
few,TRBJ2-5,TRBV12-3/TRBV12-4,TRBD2,TGTGCCAGCAGTGAAGCGGGGGCCCAGTACTTC,CASSEAGAQYF
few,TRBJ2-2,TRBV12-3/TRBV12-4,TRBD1,TGTGCCAGCAGTTGGACAGGGGGCACCGGGGAGCTGTTTTTT,CASSWTGGTGELFF
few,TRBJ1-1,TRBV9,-,TGTGCCAGCAGCGCCGGGACACGGGATAGAGCTTTCTTT,CASSAGTRDRAFF
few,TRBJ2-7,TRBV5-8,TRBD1,TGTGCCAGCAGCTTTCGTACAGGGGGCGAGCAGTACTTC,CASSFRTGGEQYF
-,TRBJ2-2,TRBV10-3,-,TGTGCCATCAGTGAGCTGTCTAGCGCAAACACCGGGGAGCTGTTTTTT,CAISELSSANTGELFF
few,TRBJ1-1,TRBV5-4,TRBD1,TGTGCCAGCAGCCACAGACAGGGAGGCACTGAAGCTTTCTTT,CASSHRQGGTEAFF
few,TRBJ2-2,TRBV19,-,TGTGCCAGTAGTCCGCTACGAGGAGGCACCGGGGAGCTGTTTTTT,CASSPLRGGTGELFF
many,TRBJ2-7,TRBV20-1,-,TGCAGTGCGTTCGCCAACTACGAGCAGTACTTC,CSAFANYEQYF
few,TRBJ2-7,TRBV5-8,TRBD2,TGTGCCAGCAGGCTAGCGGGAGGCGAGCAGTACTTC,CASRLAGGEQYF
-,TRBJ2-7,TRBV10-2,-,TGCGCCAGCAGCGCTCCCTCAACGGGGGGCCCTAACTACGAGCAGTACTTC,CASSAPSTGGPNYEQYF
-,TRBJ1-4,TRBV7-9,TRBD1,TGTGCCAGCAGCACGGACAGGGGAGCTAATGAAAGACTGTTTTTT,CASSTDRGANERLFF
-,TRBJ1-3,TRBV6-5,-,TGTGCCAGTAGTCCGTTGGACAGCCACTCTGGAAACACCATATATTTT,CASSPLDSHSGNTIYF
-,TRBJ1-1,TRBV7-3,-,TGTGCCAGCAGCTTGGGGGTGGGGTTCGCTTTCTTT,CASSLGVGFAFF
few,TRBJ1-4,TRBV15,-,TGTGCCACCAGCAGAGCCTCGACAGCAACTAATGAAAAACTGTTTTTT,CATSRASTATNEKLFF
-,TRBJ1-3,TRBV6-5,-,TGTGCCAGCAGTGCTTCTGGAAACACCATATATTTT,CASSASGNTIYF
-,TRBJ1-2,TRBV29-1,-,TGCAGCGTTGATCGGACAGAGAAATCTAACTATGGCTACACCTTC,CSVDRTEKSNYGYTF
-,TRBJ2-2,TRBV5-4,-,TGTGCCAGCAGCTTGGCGAACGGGGAGCTGTTTTTT,CASSLANGELFF
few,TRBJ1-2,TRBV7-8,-,TGTGCCAGCAGCACCAGGGACCGAAAGTTTTATGGCTACACCTTC,CASSTRDRKFYGYTF
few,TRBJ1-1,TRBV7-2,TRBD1,TGTGCCAGCAGCATCGACAGGGAATATGAAGCTTTCTTT,CASSIDREYEAFF
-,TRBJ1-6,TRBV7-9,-,TGTGCCAGCAGCTACGCGACGGCTAATTCACCCCTCCACTTT,CASSYATANSPLHF
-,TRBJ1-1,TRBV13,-,TGTGCCAGCAGCTTCGACAGGTCCCTGAACACTGAAGCTTTCTTT,CASSFDRSLNTEAFF
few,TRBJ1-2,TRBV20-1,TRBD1,TGCAGTGCTAGACTAGGGGGCAGGGACCCAGGCTACACCTTC,CSARLGGRDPGYTF
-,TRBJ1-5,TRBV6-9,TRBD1,TGTGCCAGCTGGACAGGGGGTAATCAGCCCCAGCATTTT,CASWTGGNQPQHF
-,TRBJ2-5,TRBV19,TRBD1,TGTGCCAGTAGTGACGGACAGGTAGAGACCCAGTACTTC,CASSDGQVETQYF
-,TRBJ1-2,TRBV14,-,TGTGCCAGCAGCCAAGATCTAAGGGGAGGCTACACCTTC,CASSQDLRGGYTF
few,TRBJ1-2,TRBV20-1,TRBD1,TGCAGTGCCCTCCCGCTACAGGGGGCGGATGGCTACACCTTC,CSALPLQGADGYTF
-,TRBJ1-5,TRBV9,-,TGTGCCAGCAGCGTAGGGGGGCTGGACCAGCCCCAGCATTTT,CASSVGGLDQPQHF
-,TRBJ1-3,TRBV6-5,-,TGTGCCAGCAGTTACGGGACGGACTCTGGAAACACCATATATTTT,CASSYGTDSGNTIYF
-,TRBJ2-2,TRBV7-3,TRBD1,TGTGCCAGCAGAACCGGGACAGGAAACACCGGGGAGCTGTTTTTT,CASRTGTGNTGELFF
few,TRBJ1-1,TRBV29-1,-,TGCAGCGTTGAATTTGGAGGGGCAGGGACTGAAGCTTTCTTT,CSVEFGGAGTEAFF
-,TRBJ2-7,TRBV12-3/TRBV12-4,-,TGTGCCAGCAGTTTATGGATCTCCCACGAGCAGTACTTC,CASSLWISHEQYF
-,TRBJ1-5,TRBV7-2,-,TGTGCCAGCAGCCCCAGGACAGCCAGTCAACCCCAGCATTTT,CASSPRTASQPQHF
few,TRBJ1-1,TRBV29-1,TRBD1,TGCAGCGTTGACGAGACAGGGGCTGAAGCTTTCTTT,CSVDETGAEAFF
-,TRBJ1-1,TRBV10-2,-,TGCGCCAGCAGTGACGGTCCAGCGTACACTGAAGCTTTCTTT,CASSDGPAYTEAFF
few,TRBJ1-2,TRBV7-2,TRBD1,TGTGCCAGCAGTGATCCGGGACAGGGGAACTATGGCTACACCTTC,CASSDPGQGNYGYTF
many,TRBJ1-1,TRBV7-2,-,TGTGCCAGCGGCAGGGCAGGCACTGAAGCTTTCTTT,CASGRAGTEAFF
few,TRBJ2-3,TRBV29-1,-,TGCAGCGTTGAAGTGAGTGCCATAACGCAGTATTTT,CSVEVSAITQYF
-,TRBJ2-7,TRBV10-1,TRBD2,TGTGCCAGCAGCCAAGGGTTTGGCGGGAGGCGGCGGGAGCAGTACTTC,CASSQGFGGRRREQYF
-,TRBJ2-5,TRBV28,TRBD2,TGTGCCAGCAGCGGACTAGCAGAACAAGAGACCCAGTACTTC,CASSGLAEQETQYF
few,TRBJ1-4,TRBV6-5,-,TGTGCCAGCAGGGGGACAAGTGAAAAACTGTTTTTT,CASRGTSEKLFF
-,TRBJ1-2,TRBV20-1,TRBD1,TGCAGTGCTAGAGGGGGGGACAGGGACTATGGCTACACCTTC,CSARGGDRDYGYTF
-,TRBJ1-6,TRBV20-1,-,TGCAGTGCTAGTTTAGGGGGAGGTTCACCCCTCCACTTT,CSASLGGGSPLHF
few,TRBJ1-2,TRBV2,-,TGTGCCAGCAGTCCCCCACAGGGACGGGGTGGCTACACCTTC,CASSPPQGRGGYTF
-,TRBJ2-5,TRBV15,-,TGTGCCACCAGCAGAGATAGACGGCGAGCGGAGACCCAGTACTTC,CATSRDRRRAETQYF
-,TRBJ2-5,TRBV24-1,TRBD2,TGTGCCACCAGTGATTTGGGACGGGGGGGAGGACGAGAGACCCAGTACTTC,CATSDLGRGGGRETQYF
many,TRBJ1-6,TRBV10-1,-,TGCGCCAGCAGTGAGGGGACGAATAATTCACCCCTCCACTTT,CASSEGTNNSPLHF
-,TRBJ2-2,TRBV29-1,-,TGCAGCGTTGAAGATCTTAAGGGACAAAAAACCGGGGAGCTGTTTTTT,CSVEDLKGQKTGELFF